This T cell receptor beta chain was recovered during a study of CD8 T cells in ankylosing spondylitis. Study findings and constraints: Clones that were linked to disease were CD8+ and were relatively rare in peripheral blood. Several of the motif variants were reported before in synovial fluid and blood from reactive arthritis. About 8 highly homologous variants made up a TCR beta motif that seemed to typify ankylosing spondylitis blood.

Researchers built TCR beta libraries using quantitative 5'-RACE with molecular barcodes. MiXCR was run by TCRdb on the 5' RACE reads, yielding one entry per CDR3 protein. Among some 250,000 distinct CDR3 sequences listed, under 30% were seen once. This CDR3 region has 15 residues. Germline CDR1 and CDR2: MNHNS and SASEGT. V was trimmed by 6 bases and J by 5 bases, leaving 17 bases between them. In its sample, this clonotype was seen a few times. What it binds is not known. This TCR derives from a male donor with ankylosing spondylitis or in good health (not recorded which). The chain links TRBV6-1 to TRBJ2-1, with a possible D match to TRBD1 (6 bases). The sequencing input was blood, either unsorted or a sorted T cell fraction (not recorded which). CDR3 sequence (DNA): TGTGCCAGCAGCCAGGGGCTAATAGGGAACAATGAGCAGTTCTTC. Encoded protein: CASSQGLIGNNEQFF.